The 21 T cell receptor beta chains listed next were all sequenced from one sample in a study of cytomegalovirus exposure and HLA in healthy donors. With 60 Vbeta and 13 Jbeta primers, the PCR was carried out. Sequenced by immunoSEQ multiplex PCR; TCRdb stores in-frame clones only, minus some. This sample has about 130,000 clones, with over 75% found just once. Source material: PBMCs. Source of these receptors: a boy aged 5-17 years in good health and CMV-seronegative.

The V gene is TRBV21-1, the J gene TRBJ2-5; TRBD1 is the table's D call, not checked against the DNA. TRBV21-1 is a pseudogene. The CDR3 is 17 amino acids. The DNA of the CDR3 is TGTGCCAGCGCTCGGGGAGGTGACAGGGGGTACCAAGAGACCCAGTACTTC. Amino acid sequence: CASARGGDRGYQETQYF.

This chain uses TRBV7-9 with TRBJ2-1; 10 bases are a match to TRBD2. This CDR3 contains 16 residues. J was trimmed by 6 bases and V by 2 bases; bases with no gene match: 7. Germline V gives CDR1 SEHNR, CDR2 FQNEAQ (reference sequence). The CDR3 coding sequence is TGTGCCAGCAGCTTATCAGCGGGAGGGCCGGTCAATGAGCAGTTCTTC. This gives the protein CASSLSAGGPVNEQFF.

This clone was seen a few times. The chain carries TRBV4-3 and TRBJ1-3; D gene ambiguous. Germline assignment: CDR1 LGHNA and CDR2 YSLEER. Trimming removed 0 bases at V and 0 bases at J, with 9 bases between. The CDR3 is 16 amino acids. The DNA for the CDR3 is TGCGCCAGCAGCCAAGATCTAGCGGGCTCTGGAAACACCATATATTTT. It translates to CASSQDLAGSGNTIYF.

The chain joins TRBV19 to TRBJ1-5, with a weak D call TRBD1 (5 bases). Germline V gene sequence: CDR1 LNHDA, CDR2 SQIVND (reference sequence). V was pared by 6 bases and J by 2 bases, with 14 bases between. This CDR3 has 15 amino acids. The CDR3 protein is CASSSGMSGNQPQHF. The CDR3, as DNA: TGTGCCAGTAGCTCAGGGATGTCGGGCAATCAGCCCCAGCATTTT.

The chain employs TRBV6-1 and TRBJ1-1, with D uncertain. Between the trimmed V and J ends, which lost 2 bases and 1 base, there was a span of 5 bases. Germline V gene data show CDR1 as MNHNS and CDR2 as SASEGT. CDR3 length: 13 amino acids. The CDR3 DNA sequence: TGTGCCAGCAGTGAACGGAGGAACACTGAAGCTTTCTTT. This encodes CASSERRNTEAFF.

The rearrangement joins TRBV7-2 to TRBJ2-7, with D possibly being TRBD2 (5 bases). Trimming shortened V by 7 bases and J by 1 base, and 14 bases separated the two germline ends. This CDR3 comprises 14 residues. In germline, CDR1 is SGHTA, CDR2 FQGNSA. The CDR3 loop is CASTSDSGSYEQYF. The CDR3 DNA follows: TGTGCCAGCACCTCGGACTCGGGGTCCTACGAGCAGTACTTC.

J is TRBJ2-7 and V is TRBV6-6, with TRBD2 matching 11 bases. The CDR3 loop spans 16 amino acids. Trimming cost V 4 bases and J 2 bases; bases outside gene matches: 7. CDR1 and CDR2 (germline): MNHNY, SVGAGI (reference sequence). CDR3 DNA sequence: TGTGCCAGCAGTTCCTTACTAGCGGGAGTCCCCTACGAGCAGTACTTC. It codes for CASSSLLAGVPYEQYF.

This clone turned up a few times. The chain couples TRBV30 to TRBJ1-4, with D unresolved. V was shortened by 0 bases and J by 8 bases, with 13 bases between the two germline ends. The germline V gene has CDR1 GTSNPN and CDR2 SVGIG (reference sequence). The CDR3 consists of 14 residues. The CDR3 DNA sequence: TGTGCCTGGAGTGTAGGCTTGGGCGAGGAAAAACTGTTTTTT. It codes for CAWSVGLGEEKLFF.

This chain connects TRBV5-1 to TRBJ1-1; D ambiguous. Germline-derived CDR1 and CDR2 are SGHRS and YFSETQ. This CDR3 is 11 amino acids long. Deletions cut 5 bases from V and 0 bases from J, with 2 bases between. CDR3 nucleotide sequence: TGCGCCAGCAGTATGAACACTGAAGCTTTCTTT. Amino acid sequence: CASSMNTEAFF.

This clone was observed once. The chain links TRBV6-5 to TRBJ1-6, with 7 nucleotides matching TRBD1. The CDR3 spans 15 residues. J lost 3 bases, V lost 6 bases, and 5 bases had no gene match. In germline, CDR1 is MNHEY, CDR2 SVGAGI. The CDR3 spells CASSWDSYYNSPLHF. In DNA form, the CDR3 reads TGTGCCAGCAGCTGGGACAGCTACTATAATTCACCCCTCCACTTT.

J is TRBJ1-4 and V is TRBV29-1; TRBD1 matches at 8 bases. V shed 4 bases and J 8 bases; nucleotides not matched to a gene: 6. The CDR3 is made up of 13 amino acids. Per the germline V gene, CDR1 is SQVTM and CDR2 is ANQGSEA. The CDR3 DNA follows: TGCAGCGTTGCTTTTAGGGACAGGGAAAAACTGTTTTTT. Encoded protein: CSVAFRDREKLFF. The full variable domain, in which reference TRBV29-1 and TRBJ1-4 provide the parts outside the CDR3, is SAVISQKPSRDICQRGTSLTIQCQVDSQVTMMFWYRQQPGQSLTLIATANQGSEATYESGFVIDKFPISRPNLTFSTLTVSNMSPEDSSIYLCSVAFRDREKLFFGSGTQLSVL.

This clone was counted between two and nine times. CDR3 bases: TGTGCCAGCAGCCCCGACACCAACACTGAAGCTTTCTTT. This translates into CASSPDTNTEAFF. This chain joins TRBV7-2 and TRBJ1-1; D ambiguous. Germline V gene data show CDR1 as SGHTA and CDR2 as FQGNSA. This CDR3 comprises 13 residues. Trimming stripped 5 bases from V and 2 bases from J, with 9 bases between.

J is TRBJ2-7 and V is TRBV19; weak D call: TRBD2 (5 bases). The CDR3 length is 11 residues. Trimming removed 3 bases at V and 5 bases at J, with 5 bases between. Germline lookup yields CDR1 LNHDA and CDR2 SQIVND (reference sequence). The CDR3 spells CASSMRDEQYF. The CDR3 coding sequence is TGTGCCAGTAGTATGAGGGACGAGCAGTACTTC.

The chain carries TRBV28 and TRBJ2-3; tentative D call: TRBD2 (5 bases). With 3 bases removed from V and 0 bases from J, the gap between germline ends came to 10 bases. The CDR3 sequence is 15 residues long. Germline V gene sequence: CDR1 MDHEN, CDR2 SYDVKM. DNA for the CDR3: TGTGCCAGCAGTTTTTCGGGAACCAGCACAGATACGCAGTATTTT. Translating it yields CASSFSGTSTDTQYF. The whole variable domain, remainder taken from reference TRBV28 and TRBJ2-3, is DVKVTQSSRYLVKRTGEKVFLECVQDMDHENMFWYRQDPGLGLRLIYFSYDVKMKEKGDIPEGYSVSREKKERFSLILESASTNQTSMYLCASSFSGTSTDTQYFGPGTRLTVL.

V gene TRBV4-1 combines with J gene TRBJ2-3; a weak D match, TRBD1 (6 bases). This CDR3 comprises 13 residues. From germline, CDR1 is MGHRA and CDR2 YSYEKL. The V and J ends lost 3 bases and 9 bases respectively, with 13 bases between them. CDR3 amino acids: CASSQLTGRTQYF. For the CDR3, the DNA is TGCGCCAGCAGCCAGTTGACAGGTCGAACGCAGTATTTT.

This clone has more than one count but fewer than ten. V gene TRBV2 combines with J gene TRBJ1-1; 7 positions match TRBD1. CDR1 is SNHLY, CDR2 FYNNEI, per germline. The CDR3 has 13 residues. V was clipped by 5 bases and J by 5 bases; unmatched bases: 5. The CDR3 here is CASSFSRGTEAFF. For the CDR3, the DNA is TGTGCCAGCAGTTTCTCCAGGGGGACTGAAGCTTTCTTT.

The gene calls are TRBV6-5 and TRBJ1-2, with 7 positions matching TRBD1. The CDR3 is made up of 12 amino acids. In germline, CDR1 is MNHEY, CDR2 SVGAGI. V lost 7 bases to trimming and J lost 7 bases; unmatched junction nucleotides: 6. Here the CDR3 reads CASIDRESGYTF. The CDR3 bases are TGTGCCAGCATCGACAGGGAGAGTGGCTACACCTTC.

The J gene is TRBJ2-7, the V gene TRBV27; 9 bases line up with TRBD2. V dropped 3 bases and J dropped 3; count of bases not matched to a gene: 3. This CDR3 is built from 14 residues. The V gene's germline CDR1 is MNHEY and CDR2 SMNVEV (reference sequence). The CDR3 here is CASSLVAGVYEQYF. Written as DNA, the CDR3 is TGTGCCAGCAGTTTGGTAGCGGGAGTCTACGAGCAGTACTTC.

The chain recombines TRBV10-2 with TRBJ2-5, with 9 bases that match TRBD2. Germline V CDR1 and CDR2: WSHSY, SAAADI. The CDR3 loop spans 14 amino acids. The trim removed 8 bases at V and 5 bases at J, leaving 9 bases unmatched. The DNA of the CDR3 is TGCGCCAGCCAGGATGGCGGGGGGGGTGAGACCCAGTACTTC. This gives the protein CASQDGGGGETQYF.

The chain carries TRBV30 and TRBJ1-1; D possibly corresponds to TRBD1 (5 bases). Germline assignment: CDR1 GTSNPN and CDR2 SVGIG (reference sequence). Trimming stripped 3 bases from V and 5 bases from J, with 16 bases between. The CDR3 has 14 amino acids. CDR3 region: CAWSERGTWTEAFF. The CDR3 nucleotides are TGTGCCTGGAGCGAACGGGGGACCTGGACTGAAGCTTTCTTT.

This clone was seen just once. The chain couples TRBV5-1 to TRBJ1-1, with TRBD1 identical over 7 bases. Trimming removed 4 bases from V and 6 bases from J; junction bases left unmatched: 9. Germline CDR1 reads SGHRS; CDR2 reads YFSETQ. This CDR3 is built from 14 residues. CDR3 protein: CASSPEDRNSEAFF. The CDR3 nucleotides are TGCGCCAGCAGCCCGGAGGACAGGAATTCTGAAGCTTTCTTT.